Detailed here is one T cell receptor beta chain. The data are from a study of blood T cell repertoires in COVID-19. Measured with immunoSEQ multiplex PCR; TCRdb has only the in-frame clones, and not every one. The sample includes 200,000 to 250,000 clones, around 81% of them seen just once. Germline V lookup: CDR1 LNHDA, CDR2 SQIVND (reference sequence). The junction had 2 bases not matched to a gene; V was cut back by 7 bases and J by 0 bases. CDR3 size: 17 residues. This sequence originates from a woman older than 75 with COVID-19, enrolled during active disease. The sample consisted of peripheral blood. The rearrangement uses TRBV19 and TRBJ2-2; 16 bases align to TRBD2. The CDR3 here is CASIGTSGRANTGELFF. For the CDR3, the DNA is TGTGCCAGTATCGGGACTAGCGGGAGGGCGAACACCGGGGAGCTGTTTTTT.